Each of the 18 T cell receptor beta chains below was sequenced from the same sample in a study of cytomegalovirus exposure and HLA in healthy donors. The PCR employed 60 Vbeta primers together with 13 Jbeta primers. The repertoire was sequenced with immunoSEQ multiplex PCR; TCRdb's copy has only in-frame clones and lacks some. The sample includes around 86,000 clones, 77% seen only once; the top ten take under 3.5%. Input material: PBMCs. The receptors shown here come from a man between 45 and 60 years old in good health and CMV-seropositive.

The chain has TRBV28 and TRBJ2-5; D may be TRBD1 (5 bases). This CDR3 spans 13 amino acids. The V gene lost 3 bases and the J gene lost 4 bases, with 9 bases spanning the gap. Germline assignment: CDR1 MDHEN and CDR2 SYDVKM. The CDR3 loop reads CASSFRDRETQYF. The CDR3 DNA reads as TGTGCCAGCAGTTTCAGGGATAGAGAGACCCAGTACTTC.

The chain couples TRBV6-4 to TRBJ2-5; 8 positions match TRBD2. Germline V lookup: CDR1 MRHNA, CDR2 SNTAGT. Trimming took 6 bases from V and 5 from J; bases not matched to a gene: 11. The CDR3 has 15 residues. The CDR3 DNA is TGTGCCAGCAGCATAGGACTAGCCGGTCAGGAGACCCAGTACTTC. Protein sequence: CASSIGLAGQETQYF.

This chain links TRBV7-7 with TRBJ2-1; D might be TRBD1 (6 bases). With 5 bases removed from V and 6 bases from J, the gap between germline ends came to 17 bases. This CDR3 is 15 amino acids long. CDR1 and CDR2 (germline): SSHAT, FNYEAQ (reference sequence). The CDR3 spells CASSTDRSAANEQFF. Written as DNA, the CDR3 is TGTGCCAGCAGCACCGACAGGTCAGCGGCCAATGAGCAGTTCTTC. Variable domain in full (rest from reference TRBV7-7 and TRBJ2-1): GAGVSQSPRYKVTKRGQDVTLRCDPISSHATLYWYQQALGQGPEFLTYFNYEAQPDKSGLPSDRFSAERPEGSISTLTIQRTEQRDSAMYRCASSTDRSAANEQFFGPGTRLTVL.

The chain uses TRBV19 and TRBJ1-1; 10 bases are shared with TRBD1. The CDR3 sequence is 18 residues long. Germline assignment: CDR1 LNHDA and CDR2 SQIVND (reference sequence). With 3 bases clipped from V and 10 bases from J, the junction kept 20 bases outside the gene matches. The CDR3 here is CASSIHIGAGQGVIGAFF. Here the CDR3 DNA reads TGTGCCAGTAGTATCCACATCGGGGCTGGACAGGGGGTAATAGGAGCTTTCTTT.

The V gene is TRBV9, the J gene TRBJ2-1; tentative D call: TRBD2 (7 bases). Trimming removed 5 bases from V and 6 bases from J, with 15 bases in between. This CDR3 comprises 14 residues. Germline lookup yields CDR1 SGDLS and CDR2 YYNGEE. The CDR3: CASSPGGAVNEQFF. The CDR3, as DNA: TGTGCCAGCAGTCCGGGGGGCGCGGTCAATGAGCAGTTCTTC.

The chain employs TRBV19 and TRBJ2-2; 8 nucleotides line up with TRBD2. Germline V gene lookup returns CDR1 LNHDA and CDR2 SQIVND (reference sequence). The CDR3 loop spans 15 amino acids. J gave up 4 bases and V 5 bases, and 6 bases lay outside the gene matches. CDR3 DNA: TGTGCCAGTAGTCTCCGGCGGGAGGTCACCGGGGAGCTGTTTTTT. This translates into CASSLRREVTGELFF.

The chain employs TRBV2 and TRBJ1-3; D not certain. The CDR3 has 15 residues. V was cut by 7 bases and J by 0 bases, with 13 bases left in between. Germline V gene sequence: CDR1 SNHLY, CDR2 FYNNEI. The CDR3 DNA reads as TGTGCCAGCACCGAACTAATGGTCTCTGGAAACACCATATATTTT. Its translation is CASTELMVSGNTIYF.

The J gene is TRBJ1-2, the V gene TRBV25-1, with D maybe TRBD1 (5 bases). Germline CDR1 MGHDK, CDR2 SYGVNS. Trimming pared 2 bases from V and 5 bases from J, leaving 12 bases between. CDR3 length equals 14 residues. This CDR3 reads CASSEGGTPYGYTF. CDR3 nucleotides: TGTGCCAGCAGTGAAGGCGGGACCCCTTATGGCTACACCTTC.

The chain couples TRBV6-1 to TRBJ1-4; D is unresolved. The ends were cut back, 5 bases at V and 8 bases at J, with 15 bases in the middle. The CDR3 runs to 14 residues. CDR1 MNHNS and CDR2 SASEGT come from the germline V gene. The CDR3 spells CASSHPVAGEKLFF. The CDR3 nucleotides are TGTGCCAGCAGTCATCCCGTTGCCGGGGAAAAACTGTTTTTT.

V gene TRBV25-1 combines with J gene TRBJ2-3, with 7 nucleotides matching TRBD2. The ends lost 3 bases at V and 9 bases at J; junction bases unmatched: 6. Germline CDR1 MGHDK, CDR2 SYGVNS. This CDR3 has 13 amino acids. The CDR3 here is CASSDGLVSTQYF. The CDR3 DNA reads TGTGCCAGCAGTGATGGACTAGTAAGCACGCAGTATTTT.

The chain couples TRBV27 to TRBJ2-5, with 7 bases aligning to TRBD2. With the DNA end fitting TRBJ2-7 better, the J assignment may be wrong. The germline gives CDR1 MNHEY, CDR2 SMNVEV (reference sequence). The CDR3 loop spans 14 amino acids. The CDR3 protein is CASSSSRDYYEQYF. CDR3 DNA: TGTGCCAGCAGTTCGTCCCGGGACTACTACGAGCAGTACTTC.

This chain connects TRBV6-5 to TRBJ2-7; tentatively, D is TRBD1 (6 bases). Trimming took 6 bases from V and 2 from J, leaving 17 bases between them. CDR1 and CDR2 from the germline V gene are MNHEY and SVGAGI. This CDR3 region has 15 residues. The CDR3 bases are TGTGCCAGCAGGAAACTCCTGGGACACCCCTACGAGCAGTACTTC. Its protein product is CASRKLLGHPYEQYF.

This chain connects TRBV13 to TRBJ2-7; D unclear. The CDR3 has 16 residues. CDR1 and CDR2 (germline): PRHDT, FYEKMQ (reference sequence). The V end was cut by 3 bases, the J end by 0 bases, with 15 bases between. CDR3 residues: CASSFRLEHSSYEQYF. The CDR3 nucleotides are TGTGCCAGCAGCTTTCGACTGGAGCATAGCTCCTACGAGCAGTACTTC.

This clone was detected only a few times. The rearrangement joins TRBV2 to TRBJ1-1, with D tentatively TRBD1 (6 bases). This CDR3 has 12 amino acids. Deletions cut 7 bases from V and 7 bases from J, with 13 bases between. Germline V gene lookup returns CDR1 SNHLY and CDR2 FYNNEI. The CDR3 DNA reads TGTGCCAGCAAGGGTGGGGGCGGTGAAGCTTTCTTT. Its protein product is CASKGGGGEAFF.

The V and J genes are TRBV19 and TRBJ1-1; D is possibly TRBD1 (6 bases). Germline CDR1 and CDR2: LNHDA and SQIVND (reference sequence). CDR3 size: 15 residues. Between the trimmed V and J ends, which lost 3 bases and 3 bases, there was a span of 14 bases. CDR3 sequence: CASSMRGRRDTEAFF. CDR3 in DNA: TGTGCCAGTAGTATGCGGGGGCGGCGGGACACTGAAGCTTTCTTT.

This sequence joins TRBV14 and TRBJ2-5, with 10 bases that match TRBD2. CDR3 length: 13 residues. With V trimmed by 1 base and J by 11 bases, 4 bases remained unmatched. CDR1 is SGHDN, CDR2 FVKESK, per germline. CDR3 region: CASSQALAGAQYF. The CDR3 bases are TGTGCCAGCAGCCAAGCCCTAGCGGGAGCTCAGTACTTC.

This clone has more than one count but fewer than ten. The rearrangement uses TRBV7-2 and TRBJ1-5, with no clear D. The ends were cut back, 6 bases at V and 2 bases at J, with 14 bases in the middle. This CDR3 spans 15 amino acids. Germline-derived CDR1 and CDR2 are SGHTA and FQGNSA. As DNA, the CDR3 is TGTGCCAGCAGTTGGCGGGCGGAGGGCAATCAGCCCCAGCATTTT. This encodes CASSWRAEGNQPQHF.

This clone was detected a few times. The V and J genes are TRBV7-2 and TRBJ2-2, with a possible D match to TRBD1 (5 bases). The V end lost 1 base, the J end lost 6 bases, and 15 bases lay between the germline ends. The CDR3 sequence is 16 residues long. The germline V gene encodes CDR1 SGHTA and CDR2 FQGNSA. The chain's CDR3 is CASSLGVGGASGELFF. In nucleotides, the CDR3 is TGTGCCAGCAGCTTAGGAGTGGGTGGGGCTTCCGGGGAGCTGTTTTTT.